These 14 T cell receptor beta chains came from one sample sequenced in a study of T-cell memory formation after mild COVID-19. TCRdb re-derived calls from the 5' RACE reads in MiXCR, one entry per CDR3 protein. The data contain a few hundred thousand distinct CDR3 sequences, roughly 22% of them singletons. The sample comprised PBMCs or a T cell subset sorted from them (not recorded which). These receptor sequences come from an adult woman who had mild COVID-19 (a few samples of this study predate the infection). Cell type and time point are not known.

This clonotype was counted between two and nine times. The chain carries TRBV12-3 or TRBV12-4 and TRBJ2-3; a possible D gene is TRBD1 (6 bases). V lost 6 bases and J 6 bases, leaving 19 bases between the germline ends. The CDR3 is 15 residues long. CDR3 bases: TGTGCCAGCAGCCCCGGCTACACAACAGGGGATACGCAGTATTTT. Protein sequence: CASSPGYTTGDTQYF.

The chain joins TRBV7-2 to TRBJ1-6; 8 bases align to TRBD1. The CDR3 runs 15 residues. V lost 3 bases, J lost 14 bases, and 12 bases stayed unmatched. In germline, CDR1 is SGHTA, CDR2 FQGNSA. The CDR3 is CASSFRDRPFEALHF. Here the CDR3 DNA reads TGTGCCAGCAGCTTCCGGGACAGGCCCTTCGAGGCCCTCCACTTT.

This clonotype was seen only a few times. The CDR3 sequence: CASSDEGLINEQYF. Written as DNA, the CDR3 is TGTGCCAGCAGTGACGAGGGACTAATTAACGAGCAGTACTTC. This chain connects TRBV25-1 to TRBJ2-7, with 7 nucleotides matching TRBD2. The CDR3 totals 14 residues. The V segment lost 3 bases and the J segment 5 bases; nucleotides outside the gene matches: 7. Germline CDR1 reads MGHDK; CDR2 reads SYGVNS.

This chain uses TRBV20-1 with TRBJ2-5, with a weak D call TRBD1 (5 bases). V lost 3 bases to trimming and J lost 4 bases, with 15 bases between them. The CDR3 totals 14 residues. Germline CDR1 is DFQATT and CDR2 is SNEGSKA (reference sequence). Here the CDR3 DNA reads TGCAGTGCTAGCCGACAGCTTGGAAGAGAGACCCAGTACTTC. Residues: CSASRQLGRETQYF.

This clonotype was observed a few times. The rearrangement links TRBV29-1 to TRBJ2-7; D remains ambiguous. In germline, CDR1 is SQVTM, CDR2 ANQGSEA. There are 11 residues in the CDR3. V was trimmed by 6 bases and J by 6 bases, leaving 12 bases between them. CDR3 sequence: CSVGGGGEQYF. The CDR3 DNA follows: TGCAGCGTCGGTGGTGGCGGCGAGCAGTACTTC.

The V call is TRBV6-5, the J call TRBJ2-7; 9 bases fit TRBD1. The CDR3 totals 17 residues. The germline V gene encodes CDR1 MNHEY and CDR2 SVGAGI. The V gene end was trimmed by 0 bases and the J gene end by 5 bases; junction bases not matched to a gene: 11. This CDR3 is CASSYSETGGPGHEQYF. The CDR3, as DNA: TGTGCCAGCAGTTACTCGGAGACAGGGGGGCCTGGCCACGAGCAGTACTTC.

As regards this clonotype: This may stem from a read error, because a much larger clone lies one nucleotide away. The V gene is TRBV7-9, the J gene TRBJ2-7, with D possibly matching TRBD1 (6 bases). The CDR3 has 14 amino acids. CDR1 and CDR2 (germline): SEHNR, FQNEAQ (reference sequence). The germline V and J ends were trimmed by 5 bases and 7 bases, with 18 bases remaining between them. This CDR3 is CASSASGATGEQYF. CDR3 sequence (DNA): TGTGCCAGCAGCGCTTCTGGGGCGACAGGAGAGCAGTACTTC.

The sample holds a few counts of this clonotype. This chain connects TRBV7-2 to TRBJ1-2, with D uncertain. There are 15 residues in the CDR3. V was shortened by 5 bases and J by 8 bases, with 21 bases between the two germline ends. Germline assignment: CDR1 SGHTA and CDR2 FQGNSA. CDR3: CASSPGPRERRGYTF. The CDR3 DNA reads as TGTGCCAGCAGCCCCGGGCCCCGGGAACGAAGAGGCTACACCTTC.

In its sample, this clonotype was seen once. The chain couples TRBV20-1 to TRBJ2-1, with 9 bases lining up with TRBD2. V was clipped by 0 bases and J by 0 bases; unmatched bases: 3. The CDR3 has 16 residues. Germline CDR1 is DFQATT and CDR2 is SNEGSKA (reference sequence). As DNA, the CDR3 is TGCAGTGCTAGAGACGCGACTAGCGGCTCCTACAATGAGCAGTTCTTC. It codes for CSARDATSGSYNEQFF.

The table lists this clonotype with a few counts. The rearrangement links TRBV20-1 to TRBJ1-5; possible D gene TRBD1, 5 bases. The V gene's germline CDR1 is DFQATT and CDR2 SNEGSKA (reference sequence). CDR3 size: 15 residues. The V and J ends lost 0 bases and 5 bases respectively, with 14 bases between them. The CDR3 spells CSAREREGIYQPQHF. The CDR3 coding sequence is TGCAGTGCTAGAGAGCGGGAGGGGATCTATCAGCCCCAGCATTTT.

The chain is built from TRBV11-3 and TRBJ2-4; 8 positions match TRBD1. CDR1 SGHNT and CDR2 YENEEA come from the germline V gene. This CDR3 is built from 17 residues. The junction had 10 bases not matched to a gene; V was cut back by 1 base and J by 5 bases. CDR3 residues: CASSLGRGQEQENIQYF. As DNA, the CDR3 is TGTGCCAGCAGCTTAGGCAGGGGACAGGAGCAGGAAAACATTCAGTACTTC.

V gene TRBV6-2 or TRBV6-3 combines with J gene TRBJ2-1; TRBD2 aligns across 10 bases. The CDR3 is made up of 16 amino acids. The V segment lost 6 bases and the J segment 7 bases; nucleotides outside the gene matches: 12. Germline V gene data show CDR1 as MNHEY and CDR2 as SVGEGT. CDR3 protein: CASSSPLAGVFNEQFF. CDR3 sequence (DNA): TGTGCCAGCAGCTCACCTCTAGCGGGAGTTTTTAATGAGCAGTTCTTC.

V is TRBV12-3 or TRBV12-4 and J is TRBJ2-5; no clear D. Between the trimmed V and J ends, which lost 1 base and 7 bases, there was a span of 16 bases. This CDR3 spans 15 amino acids. This CDR3 reads CASSLGAQGSWTQYF. For the CDR3, the DNA is TGTGCCAGCAGTTTAGGCGCACAAGGATCGTGGACCCAGTACTTC.

The chain uses TRBV29-1 and TRBJ1-1; no clear D gene. The germline CDR1 and CDR2 sequences are SQVTM and ANQGSEA. V was shortened by 0 bases and J by 6 bases, with 11 bases between the two germline ends. The CDR3 spans 13 residues. DNA for the CDR3: TGCAGCGTTGAAGATGAGGGAAGCGCTGAAGCTTTCTTT. It encodes CSVEDEGSAEAFF. Supplemented by reference TRBV29-1 and TRBJ1-1, the full variable domain reads SAVISQKPSRDICQRGTSLTIQCQVDSQVTMMFWYRQQPGQSLTLIATANQGSEATYESGFVIDKFPISRPNLTFSTLTVSNMSPEDSSIYLCSVEDEGSAEAFFGQGTRLTVV.